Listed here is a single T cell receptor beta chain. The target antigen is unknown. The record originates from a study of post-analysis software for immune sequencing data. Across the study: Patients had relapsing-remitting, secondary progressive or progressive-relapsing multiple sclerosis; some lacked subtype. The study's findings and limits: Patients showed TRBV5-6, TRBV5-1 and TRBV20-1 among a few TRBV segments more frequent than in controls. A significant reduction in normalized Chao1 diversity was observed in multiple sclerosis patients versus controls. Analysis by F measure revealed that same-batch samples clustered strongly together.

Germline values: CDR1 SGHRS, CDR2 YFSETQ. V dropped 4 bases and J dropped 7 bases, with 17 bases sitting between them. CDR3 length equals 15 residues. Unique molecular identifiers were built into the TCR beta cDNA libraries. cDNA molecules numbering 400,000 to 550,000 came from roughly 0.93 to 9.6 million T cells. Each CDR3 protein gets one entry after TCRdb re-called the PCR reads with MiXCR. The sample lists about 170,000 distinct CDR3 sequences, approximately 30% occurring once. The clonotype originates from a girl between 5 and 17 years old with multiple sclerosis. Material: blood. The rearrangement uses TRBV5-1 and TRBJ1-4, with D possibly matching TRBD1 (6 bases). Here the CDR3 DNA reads TGCGCCAGCAGCGCTGGGACACCGGGAGGTGAAAAACTGTTTTTT. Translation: CASSAGTPGGEKLFF.